These T cell receptor beta chains were read from a single sample in a study of CD8 T cells in Susac syndrome. TCRdb redid the calling of the immunoSEQ multiplex PCR reads with MiXCR, one entry per CDR3 protein. The sample carries about 26,000 distinct CDR3 sequences, 94% recorded once. The specimen was CD8+ T cells from PBMCs. Source of these receptors: a human donor in good health. CDR3s include the opening cysteine and the closing phenylalanine or tryptophan. D genes are given only for firm matches. The size entry is marked missing in some rows and otherwise reads once, few, many or a size class.

J: TRBJ1-5
D: -
V: TRBV4-1
size: -
length: 16
CDR3: CASSQEWGVPNQPQHF
DNA: TGCGCCAGCAGCCAAGAGTGGGGGGTACCCAATCAGCCCCAGCATTTT

J: TRBJ2-1
D: TRBD2
V: TRBV5-4
size: -
length: 15
CDR3: CASHSRGGGPNEQFF
DNA: TGTGCCAGCCACTCCCGCGGGGGGGGCCCGAATGAGCAGTTCTTC

J: TRBJ2-3
D: TRBD2
V: TRBV9
size: -
length: 16
CDR3: CASSALAGASTDTQYF
DNA: TGTGCCAGCAGCGCCCTAGCGGGGGCAAGCACAGATACGCAGTATTTT

J: TRBJ1-2
D: -
V: TRBV4-1
size: -
length: 14
CDR3: CASSQSGGGYGYTF
DNA: TGCGCCAGCAGCCAGTCTGGGGGTGGCTATGGCTACACCTTC

J: TRBJ2-7
D: -
V: TRBV9
size: once
length: 14
CDR3: CASSVAGGPYEQYF
DNA: TGTGCCAGCAGCGTAGCGGGCGGACCCTACGAGCAGTACTTC

J: TRBJ2-1
D: TRBD2
V: TRBV7-9
size: -
length: 16
CDR3: CASSLGTSPYYNEQFF
DNA: TGTGCCAGCAGCTTAGGGACTAGCCCTTATTACAATGAGCAGTTCTTC

J: TRBJ2-6
D: -
V: TRBV6-5
size: -
length: 18
CDR3: CASSYSIGTNSGANVLTF
DNA: TGTGCCAGCAGTTACTCGATAGGGACAAACTCTGGGGCCAACGTCCTGACTTTC

J: TRBJ1-1
D: TRBD1
V: TRBV14
size: -
length: 16
CDR3: CASSPGTGMMNTEAFF
DNA: TGTGCCAGCAGCCCTGGGACAGGGATGATGAACACTGAAGCTTTCTTT

J: TRBJ1-5
D: TRBD1
V: TRBV20-1
size: -
length: 17
CDR3: CSAQGESGFVPSQPQHF
DNA: TGCAGTGCTCAGGGGGAATCAGGGTTTGTTCCAAGTCAGCCCCAGCATTTT

J: TRBJ1-6
D: -
V: TRBV2
size: -
length: 15
CDR3: CASSGERDYNSPLHF
DNA: TGTGCCAGCAGTGGGGAGAGGGACTATAATTCACCCCTCCACTTT

J: TRBJ2-5
D: TRBD2
V: TRBV7-2
size: -
length: 13
CDR3: CASSPREGETQYF
DNA: TGTGCCAGCAGCCCCAGGGAGGGGGAGACCCAGTACTTC

J: TRBJ1-1
D: -
V: TRBV7-2
size: few
length: 14
CDR3: CASSLVKGITEAFF
DNA: TGTGCCAGCAGCTTAGTGAAGGGGATCACTGAAGCTTTCTTT

J: TRBJ2-2
D: -
V: TRBV6-2/TRBV6-3
size: once
length: 16
CDR3: CASSYWDSGNTGELFF
DNA: TGTGCCAGCAGTTACTGGGACTCGGGGAACACCGGGGAGCTGTTTTTT

J: TRBJ2-5
D: -
V: TRBV4-1
size: -
length: 16
CDR3: CASSPPGGQDQETQYF
DNA: TGCGCCAGCAGCCCCCCGGGGGGACAGGACCAAGAGACCCAGTACTTC

J: TRBJ2-5
D: TRBD2
V: TRBV7-9
size: -
length: 13
CDR3: CASSRGGSETQYF
DNA: TGTGCCAGCAGCCGGGGCGGGAGCGAGACCCAGTACTTC

J: TRBJ2-3
D: -
V: TRBV23-1
size: -
length: 17
CDR3: CASSQSKGPPGLDAQYF
DNA: TGCGCCAGCAGTCAATCAAAGGGTCCTCCGGGTCTCGATGCGCAGTATTTT

J: TRBJ2-3
D: -
V: TRBV7-9
size: -
length: 14
CDR3: CASPPGPRTDTQYF
DNA: TGTGCCAGCCCCCCGGGACCCCGGACGGATACGCAGTATTTT

J: TRBJ2-4
D: TRBD1
V: TRBV20-1
size: -
length: 19
CDR3: CSARVSGTAKLLAKNIQYF
DNA: TGCAGTGCTAGAGTATCCGGGACAGCGAAACTGCTAGCCAAAAACATTCAGTACTTC

J: TRBJ2-1
D: TRBD2
V: TRBV4-1
size: -
length: 17
CDR3: CASSQGSLASRSNEQFF
DNA: TGCGCCAGCAGCCAAGGGTCACTAGCGTCGAGGAGCAATGAGCAGTTCTTC

J: TRBJ2-1
D: TRBD2
V: TRBV27
size: few
length: 15
CDR3: CASSLAGGRYNEQFF
DNA: TGTGCCAGCTCTCTAGCGGGGGGCCGGTACAATGAGCAGTTCTTC

J: TRBJ1-3
D: -
V: TRBV7-9
size: -
length: 17
CDR3: CASSLAGGPLLGNTIYF
DNA: TGTGCCAGCAGCTTAGCCGGGGGCCCGCTCCTTGGAAACACCATATATTTT

J: TRBJ2-1
D: -
V: TRBV19
size: -
length: 14
CDR3: CASRRSDVYNEQFF
DNA: TGTGCCAGTAGGAGATCGGACGTTTACAATGAGCAGTTCTTC

J: TRBJ1-5
D: -
V: TRBV5-1
size: -
length: 14
CDR3: CASSPDWSNQPQHF
DNA: TGCGCCAGCAGCCCGGACTGGAGCAATCAGCCCCAGCATTTT

J: TRBJ2-5
D: -
V: TRBV27
size: -
length: 14
CDR3: CASSFFQGSETQYF
DNA: TGTGCCAGCAGTTTCTTTCAGGGGTCGGAGACCCAGTACTTC

J: TRBJ2-5
D: -
V: TRBV5-1
size: -
length: 13
CDR3: CASSPYLQETQYF
DNA: TGCGCCAGCAGCCCCTACCTCCAAGAGACCCAGTACTTC

J: TRBJ2-3
D: TRBD2
V: TRBV29-1
size: -
length: 18
CDR3: CSVETSGGAGGVSDTQYF
DNA: TGCAGCGTTGAGACTAGCGGGGGGGCAGGGGGGGTATCCGATACGCAGTATTTT

J: TRBJ2-2
D: -
V: TRBV29-1
size: -
length: 12
CDR3: CSVGRYTGELFF
DNA: TGCAGCGTTGGGCGGTACACCGGGGAGCTGTTTTTT

J: TRBJ1-5
D: TRBD1
V: TRBV19
size: -
length: 15
CDR3: CASSPGTASNQPQHF
DNA: TGTGCCAGTAGCCCCGGGACAGCTAGCAATCAGCCCCAGCATTTT

J: TRBJ1-4
D: -
V: TRBV27
size: -
length: 15
CDR3: CASKNSFATNEKLFF
DNA: TGTGCCAGCAAAAACAGCTTTGCAACTAATGAAAAACTGTTTTTT

J: TRBJ1-1
D: -
V: TRBV7-9
size: once
length: 15
CDR3: CASSVIQGMNTEAFF
DNA: TGTGCCAGCAGCGTTATACAAGGAATGAACACTGAAGCTTTCTTT

J: TRBJ2-7
D: -
V: TRBV13
size: once
length: 14
CDR3: CASSPRQDSYEQYF
DNA: TGTGCCAGCAGCCCCCGACAGGATTCCTACGAGCAGTACTTC

J: TRBJ2-1
D: TRBD1
V: TRBV7-9
size: -
length: 18
CDR3: CASSLGSMGTELNNEQFF
DNA: TGTGCCAGCAGCTTAGGATCAATGGGGACAGAACTAAACAATGAGCAGTTCTTC

J: TRBJ2-2
D: -
V: TRBV6-2/TRBV6-3
size: -
length: 15
CDR3: CASSYTGLHTGELFF
DNA: TGTGCCAGCAGCTATACAGGGCTCCACACCGGGGAGCTGTTTTTT

J: TRBJ2-1
D: -
V: TRBV27
size: -
length: 14
CDR3: CASSFPPPYNEQFF
DNA: TGTGCCAGCAGTTTCCCCCCGCCCTACAATGAGCAGTTCTTC

J: TRBJ2-3
D: TRBD1
V: TRBV7-9
size: -
length: 17
CDR3: CASSSKAGGPSTDTQYF
DNA: TGTGCCAGCAGCTCGAAAGCAGGGGGACCTAGCACAGATACGCAGTATTTT

J: TRBJ2-1
D: -
V: TRBV27
size: -
length: 17
CDR3: CASSLLRQGGPYNEQFF
DNA: TGTGCCAGCAGTTTACTCCGACAGGGAGGGCCCTACAATGAGCAGTTCTTC